A single sample gave rise to the 18 T cell receptor beta chains below, sequenced in a study of T cells in Graves' hyperthyroidism and ophthalmopathy. RNA transcripts served as the template for amplifying TCR beta CDR3 regions. RT-PCR in the first round (using the HTBI primer set) targeted the TCR CDR3. TCRdb ran MiXCR on the multiplex PCR reads and lists one entry per CDR3 protein. Seen here are fewer than 900,000 distinct CDR3 sequences, 16% observed once, and the top ten hold around 8.1%. Sequencing input: blood. These receptors all come from a young man with Graves' hyperthyroidism.

This clonotype was picked up many times. V usage is TRBV6-1 and J usage is TRBJ2-7, with a weak D call TRBD1 (6 bases). Trimming removed 11 bases at V and 2 bases at J, with 10 bases between. The CDR3 spans 11 residues. The germline gives CDR1 MNHNS, CDR2 SASEGT. The CDR3 DNA sequence: TGTGCCTCACAGGGCACCTACGAGCAGTACTTC. Protein product: CASQGTYEQYF.

Turning to this clonotype: A read error is possible here, since a much larger clone lies one base away. The chain uses TRBV6-2 or TRBV6-3 and TRBJ2-5; possibly TRBD1 for D (5 bases). Trimming took 7 bases from V and 5 from J, leaving 17 bases between them. Germline loops: CDR1 MNHEY, CDR2 SVGEGT. This CDR3 comprises 14 residues. The CDR3 bases are TGTGCCAGCACCTATCGACAGCCACGGGAGACCCAGTACTTC. Protein: CASTYRQPRETQYF.

This chain connects TRBV10-3 to TRBJ2-2; 8 positions match TRBD2. From germline, CDR1 is ENHRY and CDR2 SYGVKD. This CDR3 is 15 amino acids long. V trimming: 2 bases; J trimming: 1 base; junction bases outside the gene matches: 0. DNA of the CDR3: TGTGCCATCAGTGAGACTAGCGGGAACACCGGGGAGCTGTTTTTT. Its translation is CAISETSGNTGELFF.

This clonotype was observed a few times. The rearrangement joins TRBV19 to TRBJ2-5, with D maybe TRBD2 (6 bases). V was pared by 4 bases and J by 5 bases, with 14 bases between. CDR3 length: 14 residues. The germline CDR1 and CDR2 sequences are LNHDA and SQIVND (reference sequence). The CDR3 region is CASSTRDSPETQYF. CDR3 coding DNA: TGTGCCAGTAGTACCCGGGACTCCCCGGAGACCCAGTACTTC.

There are many counts of this clonotype. The chain links TRBV2 to TRBJ1-5, with 9 bases identical to TRBD1. J lost 4 bases, V lost 6 bases, and 4 bases had no gene match. The CDR3 contains 14 residues. Germline V lookup: CDR1 SNHLY, CDR2 FYNNEI. The CDR3 bases are TGTGCCAGCAGCGGACAGGGGAGAAATCAGCCCCAGCATTTT. Translation gives CASSGQGRNQPQHF.

This clonotype was detected only a few times. The chain links TRBV7-3 to TRBJ2-1, with D perhaps TRBD2 (5 bases). Germline V CDR1 and CDR2: SGHTA, FQGTGA. V was shortened by 6 bases and J by 5 bases, with 14 bases between the two germline ends. This CDR3 has 14 amino acids. The CDR3 here is CASSRGMDNNEQFF. The CDR3 DNA is TGTGCCAGCAGTCGGGGTATGGATAACAATGAGCAGTTCTTC.

The chain uses TRBV29-1 and TRBJ1-1, with unresolved D. CDR3 size: 13 residues. Trimming removed 2 bases from V and 3 bases from J, with 10 bases in between. Germline V gene sequence: CDR1 SQVTM, CDR2 ANQGSEA. Written as DNA, the CDR3 is TGCAGCGTTGAAAAGAAATTCGACACTGAAGCTTTCTTT. Encoded protein: CSVEKKFDTEAFF.

This clonotype was counted at least ten times. The V call is TRBV30, the J call TRBJ2-2; TRBD1 aligns across 9 bases. The length of the CDR3 is 13 residues. Losses at the gene ends were 4 bases for V and 6 bases for J; bases not matched to a gene: 3. Germline-derived CDR1 and CDR2 are GTSNPN and SVGIG (reference sequence). CDR3 coding DNA: TGTGCCTGGAACAGGGGGCTAGCCGGGGAGCTGTTTTTT. Protein sequence: CAWNRGLAGELFF. The entire variable domain, with the rest obtained from reference TRBV30 and TRBJ2-2, is as follows: SQTIHQWPATLVQPVGSPLSLECTVEGTSNPNLYWYRQAAGRGLQLLFYSVGIGQISSEVPQNLSASRPQDRQFILSSKKLLLSDSGFYLCAWNRGLAGELFFGEGSRLTVL.

Here the CDR3 DNA reads TGTGCCAGCAGCCCAGGGACTAGCGACTTGGCCCAGTACTTC. Protein: CASSPGTSDLAQYF. The chain has TRBV9 and TRBJ2-5, with 10 bases fitting TRBD2. Germline V gene lookup returns CDR1 SGDLS and CDR2 YYNGEE. Unmatched junction bases numbered 9, after V lost 4 bases and J lost 9 bases. The CDR3 loop spans 14 amino acids.

This clonotype appeared many times. The V call is TRBV5-1, the J call TRBJ1-5; D gene uncertain. Germline V gives CDR1 SGHRS, CDR2 YFSETQ. The CDR3 length is 13 residues. The ends were cut back, 5 bases at V and 1 base at J, with 7 bases in the middle. CDR3 DNA: TGCGCCAGCAGAAAGGACAGCAATCAGCCCCAGCATTTT. Translated: CASRKDSNQPQHF.

V and J are TRBV6-4 and TRBJ2-3, with 12 bases lining up with TRBD2. V dropped 6 bases and J dropped 4; count of bases not matched to a gene: 5. The germline V gene encodes CDR1 MRHNA and CDR2 SNTAGT. CDR3 length: 15 residues. The CDR3 is CASSELAGGADTQYF. CDR3 nucleotides: TGTGCCAGCAGCGAACTAGCGGGAGGAGCAGATACGCAGTATTTT.

This clonotype was observed at least ten times. The chain links TRBV27 to TRBJ2-1, with 9 bases identical to TRBD1. There are 17 residues in the CDR3. Germline V CDR1 and CDR2: MNHEY, SMNVEV (reference sequence). Trimming cost V 5 bases and J 4 bases; bases outside gene matches: 12. For the CDR3, the DNA is TGTGCCAGCAGTCCAACCTCACCGGGACAGGGTTACAATGAGCAGTTCTTC. This codes for CASSPTSPGQGYNEQFF.

This clonotype was observed a few times. The chain couples TRBV29-1 to TRBJ2-2; 7 positions agree with TRBD1. The germline V gene encodes CDR1 SQVTM and CDR2 ANQGSEA. The CDR3 runs to 11 residues. Germline trimming cut 8 bases from V and 5 bases from J; bases unmatched to any gene: 2. This chain's CDR3 is CSIRGTGELFF. CDR3 DNA sequence: TGCAGCATCAGGGGGACCGGGGAGCTGTTTTTT.

This chain connects TRBV11-2 to TRBJ2-2; TRBD2 agrees at 11 bases. The CDR3 sequence is 15 residues long. Per germline, CDR1 SGHAT and CDR2 FQNNGV. With V trimmed by 2 bases and J by 7 bases, 3 bases remained unmatched. As DNA, the CDR3 is TGTGCCAGCAGCTTACTAGCGGGAGGATACGGGGAGCTGTTTTTT. Translating it yields CASSLLAGGYGELFF. Together with reference TRBV11-2 and TRBJ2-2, the CDR3 gives the full variable domain: EAGVAQSPRYKIIEKRQSVAFWCNPISGHATLYWYQQILGQGPKLLIQFQNNGVVDDSQLPKDRFSAERLKGVDSTLKIQPAKLEDSAVYLCASSLLAGGYGELFFGEGSRLTVL.

This clonotype was seen repeatedly, ten times or more. The gene calls are TRBV3-1 and TRBJ2-5, with D uncertain. The CDR3 consists of 12 residues. With 1 base removed from V and 4 bases from J, the gap between germline ends came to 4 bases. Per the germline V gene, CDR1 is LGHDT and CDR2 is YNNKEL (reference sequence). CDR3 region: CASSQGRETQYF. Here the CDR3 DNA reads TGTGCCAGCAGCCAAGGCCGAGAGACCCAGTACTTC.

The gene calls are TRBV5-8 and TRBJ1-2; D gene uncertain. The CDR3 is 14 residues long. CDR1 and CDR2 from the germline V gene are SGHTS and YDEGEE. Trimming left V 0 bases short and J 1 base short, with 7 bases between. The CDR3, as DNA: TGTGCCAGCAGCTTGGCACAAAATAACTATGGCTACACCTTC. Translated, it gives CASSLAQNNYGYTF.

This clonotype was detected ten times or more. This chain uses TRBV20-1 with TRBJ2-7; TRBD2 aligns across 11 bases. The CDR3 sequence is 15 residues long. Germline V lookup: CDR1 DFQATT, CDR2 SNEGSKA (reference sequence). The trim removed 3 bases at V and 7 bases at J, leaving 11 bases unmatched. CDR3 DNA sequence: TGCAGTGCTAGCTCGGGACTAGCGGACTCGGGGGAGCAGTACTTC. Its translation: CSASSGLADSGEQYF.

The chain recombines TRBV5-1 with TRBJ2-2, with D tentatively TRBD2 (5 bases). CDR1 is SGHRS and CDR2 is YFSETQ in the germline V gene. This CDR3 has 15 residues. Trimming shortened V by 4 bases and J by 3 bases, and 13 bases separated the two germline ends. This CDR3 is CASSQLGRDTGELFF. CDR3 DNA: TGCGCCAGCAGCCAACTAGGGCGGGACACCGGGGAGCTGTTTTTT.